These 29 T cell receptor beta chains were all obtained from the same sample, sequenced in a study of T-cell memory formation after mild COVID-19. TCRdb re-called the 5' RACE reads with MiXCR, one entry per CDR3 protein. The table shows 45,000 to 50,000 distinct CDR3 sequences, with approximately 8% occurring only once. Input material: PBMCs or a T cell subset sorted from them (not recorded which). The receptors were gathered from a man between 18 and 29 years old who had mild COVID-19 (a few samples of this study predate the infection). Cell type and time point are not known.

Ten or more counts support this clonotype. The CDR3 DNA is TGCGCCAGCAGTTCCGACGTGGCAGGGGGAGATACGCAGTATTTT. It yields the protein CASSSDVAGGDTQYF. The rearrangement uses TRBV4-3 and TRBJ2-3; 7 nucleotides match TRBD1. CDR3 size: 15 residues. Germline V gives CDR1 LGHNA, CDR2 YSLEER. The V segment lost 6 bases and the J segment 5 bases; nucleotides outside the gene matches: 11.

V usage is TRBV5-6 and J usage is TRBJ2-1; 7 positions agree with TRBD2. J gave up 8 bases and V 6 bases, and 14 bases lay outside the gene matches. This CDR3 has 15 amino acids. Per germline, CDR1 SGHDT and CDR2 YYEEEE. The chain's CDR3 is CASIRVGEGVDEQFF. CDR3 nucleotides: TGTGCCAGCATCCGAGTGGGGGAGGGAGTCGATGAGCAGTTCTTC.

This clonotype has just a few counts. The J gene is TRBJ2-5, the V gene TRBV21-1; TRBD2, the D gene given by the table, was not confirmed from the DNA. TRBV21-1 is a recognized pseudogene. The CDR3 totals 13 residues. The DNA of the CDR3 is TGTGCCAGCAGCCAGGGCCGGGGAGAGACCCAGTACTTC. Its translation: CASSQGRGETQYF.

The genes are TRBV20-1 and TRBJ2-1; D may be TRBD1 (6 bases). CDR1 is DFQATT, CDR2 SNEGSKA, per germline (reference sequence). CDR3 size: 15 residues. The V gene lost 0 bases and the J gene lost 2 bases, with 11 bases spanning the gap. CDR3 DNA sequence: TGCAGTGCTAGAGATCAGGGACAAGCCTACAATGAGCAGTTCTTC. This sequence encodes CSARDQGQAYNEQFF.

This clonotype has at least ten counts. The chain joins TRBV7-2 to TRBJ2-4; D is unresolved. Germline CDR1 reads SGHTA; CDR2 reads FQGNSA. V gave up 0 bases and J gave up 8 bases, with 11 bases separating them. CDR3 size: 14 residues. The CDR3 DNA is TGTGCCAGCAGCTTAGCAGGCCCTCGGGACATTCAGTACTTC. Translating it yields CASSLAGPRDIQYF.

This clonotype was observed a handful of times. The rearrangement uses TRBV12-3 or TRBV12-4 and TRBJ2-2; possibly TRBD1 for D (6 bases). This CDR3 spans 15 amino acids. Trimming removed 2 bases from V and 2 bases from J, with 9 bases in between. In DNA, the CDR3 is TGTGCCAGCAGTTTATTACAGGGTAACACCGGGGAGCTGTTTTTT. Amino acids: CASSLLQGNTGELFF.

This clonotype was picked up a small number of times. CDR3 bases: TGTGCCAGCGGCCAGGACTGGGACCTTAGCGGGGAGCTGTTTTTT. Translated, it gives CASGQDWDLSGELFF. The V gene is TRBV7-2, the J gene TRBJ2-2; D might be TRBD1 or TRBD2, each matching 5 bases. V lost 8 bases, J lost 7 bases, and 20 bases lay in between. CDR3 length: 15 amino acids. CDR1 is SGHTA and CDR2 is FQGNSA in the germline V gene.

J is TRBJ2-5 and V is TRBV5-1, with 8 bases matching TRBD2. There are 15 residues in the CDR3. Germline loops: CDR1 SGHRS, CDR2 YFSETQ. After removal of 7 bases from V and 2 bases from J, the junction contained 10 bases not matched to a gene. CDR3 amino acids: CASGPTAGGQETQYF. For the CDR3, the DNA is TGCGCCAGCGGCCCCACGGCGGGGGGACAAGAGACCCAGTACTTC.

The genes are TRBV5-1 and TRBJ1-3; possible D gene TRBD1, 6 bases. Germline V lookup: CDR1 SGHRS, CDR2 YFSETQ. The CDR3 sequence is 15 residues long. The V and J ends lost 4 bases and 2 bases respectively, with 13 bases between them. The CDR3 nucleotides are TGCGCCAGCAGCCCCCCGTGGGGGCCTGGAAACACCATATATTTT. It encodes CASSPPWGPGNTIYF.

This clonotype appeared a few times. CDR3 in DNA: TGTGCCTGGACCGGGGACAGGGGGCTGTACGAGCAGTACTTC. Encoded protein: CAWTGDRGLYEQYF. The V gene is TRBV30, the J gene TRBJ2-7; 12 positions match TRBD1. Per the germline V gene, CDR1 is GTSNPN and CDR2 is SVGIG (reference sequence). V was clipped by 4 bases and J by 4 bases; unmatched bases: 5. The CDR3 totals 14 residues.

In its sample, this clonotype was seen a few times. The chain links TRBV20-1 to TRBJ2-7; TRBD1 is a possible D gene (6 bases). Per the germline V gene, CDR1 is DFQATT and CDR2 is SNEGSKA (reference sequence). Trimming took off 7 bases at V and 5 bases at J, with 18 bases between the two ends. This CDR3 is 13 amino acids long. CDR3 residues: CSVSRGIADEQYV. For the CDR3, the DNA is TGCAGTGTTTCCAGGGGTATTGCCGACGAGCAGTACGTC.

This chain joins TRBV4-3 and TRBJ2-2; D not certain. The V end was cut by 1 base, the J end by 0 bases, with 6 bases between. The CDR3 is made up of 15 amino acids. Germline loops: CDR1 LGHNA, CDR2 YSLEER. The chain's CDR3 is CASSQATANTGELFF. The CDR3 DNA reads TGCGCCAGCAGCCAAGCGACGGCGAACACCGGGGAGCTGTTTTTT.

This clonotype was counted at least ten times. The chain uses TRBV18 and TRBJ2-2; D call uncertain. The V and J ends lost 8 bases and 1 base respectively, with 8 bases between them. Germline assignment: CDR1 KGHSH and CDR2 LQKENI. The CDR3 sequence is 13 residues long. The CDR3 nucleotides are TGTGCCAGCCCCACACGGAACACCGGGGAGCTGTTTTTT. It specifies CASPTRNTGELFF.

This clonotype was detected only a few times. J is TRBJ1-3 and V is TRBV6-5, with a tentative D call TRBD1 (5 bases). V was shortened by 2 bases and J by 1 base, with 15 bases between the two germline ends. The CDR3 runs to 17 residues. CDR1 and CDR2 (germline): MNHEY, SVGAGI. The CDR3 loop is CASSYLSGTLSGNTIYF. In DNA, the CDR3 is TGTGCCAGCAGTTACCTCTCCGGGACTCTTTCTGGAAACACCATATATTTT.

The chain combines TRBV12-3 or TRBV12-4 with TRBJ1-5; D is possibly TRBD1 (6 bases). This CDR3 contains 14 residues. Trimming cost V 6 bases and J 4 bases, with 13 bases left between them. This CDR3 is CASSSRTENQPQHF. CDR3 bases: TGTGCCAGCAGCTCTCGGACAGAGAATCAGCCCCAGCATTTT.

This clonotype was detected only a few times. This rearrangement joins TRBV24-1 to TRBJ2-1, with D hard to call. Germline V gives CDR1 KGHDR, CDR2 SFDVKD. V lost 9 bases, J lost 15 bases, and 20 bases lay in between. The CDR3 is 12 residues long. The CDR3 DNA follows: TGTGCCACCGGGTCGAATCAATCTGGGCTGTTCTTC. Translation: CATGSNQSGLFF.

V is TRBV28 and J is TRBJ2-7; no reliable D call. Germline CDR1 reads MDHEN; CDR2 reads SYDVKM. This CDR3 comprises 12 residues. With 3 bases removed from V and 7 bases from J, the gap between germline ends came to 10 bases. The DNA of the CDR3 is TGTGCCAGCAGTTTCAACACGAGGGAGCAGTACGTC. It specifies CASSFNTREQYV.

This clonotype was detected a few times. The rearrangement links TRBV5-1 to TRBJ2-5; tentative D call: TRBD1 (6 bases). V was shortened by 6 bases and J by 1 base, with 10 bases between the two germline ends. CDR3 length: 13 residues. Germline CDR1 reads SGHRS; CDR2 reads YFSETQ. This CDR3 reads CASKVRGQETQYF. The CDR3 nucleotides read TGCGCCAGCAAAGTCAGGGGCCAAGAGACCCAGTACTTC.

This sequence joins TRBV7-7 and TRBJ2-3, with D hard to call. From germline, CDR1 is SSHAT and CDR2 FNYEAQ (reference sequence). V gave up 1 base and J gave up 5 bases, with 7 bases separating them. This CDR3 is built from 13 residues. The CDR3 nucleotides are TGTGCCAGCAGCTTAGAGGCAGGAGATACGCAGTATTTT. Its translation: CASSLEAGDTQYF.

This clonotype was seen many times. The rearrangement joins TRBV5-6 to TRBJ2-7; D is undetermined. The CDR3 contains 12 residues. V lost 0 bases and J lost 2, with 3 bases in between. Germline assignment: CDR1 SGHDT and CDR2 YYEEEE. In DNA form, the CDR3 reads TGTGCCAGCAGCTTGGGGACCTACGAGCAGTACGTC. Translated, it gives CASSLGTYEQYV.

There are a few counts of this clonotype. The genes are TRBV6-5 and TRBJ1-2; D gene uncertain. This CDR3 is built from 14 residues. V lost 4 bases, J lost 7 bases, and 16 bases lay in between. CDR1 is MNHEY, CDR2 SVGAGI, per germline. The CDR3 loop reads CASSSGVNIGGYTF. The CDR3 DNA is TGTGCCAGCAGTTCAGGAGTTAATATAGGTGGCTACACCTTC.

The chain is built from TRBV4-1 and TRBJ1-1; tentatively, D is TRBD1 (5 bases). The V gene's germline CDR1 is MGHRA and CDR2 YSYEKL. V was clipped by 0 bases and J by 0 bases, with 11 bases between them. CDR3 size: 16 residues. The CDR3 region is CASSQDRGALNTEAFF. CDR3 DNA sequence: TGCGCCAGCAGCCAAGATAGAGGGGCTCTGAACACTGAAGCTTTCTTT.

This chain links TRBV25-1 with TRBJ2-7, with D unclear. CDR1 and CDR2 (germline): MGHDK, SYGVNS. The CDR3 length is 11 residues. V shed 2 bases and J shed 6 bases, with 5 bases lying between them. CDR3 amino acids: CASSERAEQYV. Written as DNA, the CDR3 is TGTGCCAGCAGTGAAAGGGCCGAGCAGTACGTC.

This clonotype was counted at least ten times. The gene calls are TRBV7-9 and TRBJ2-6; D may be TRBD1 (6 bases). CDR3 length equals 15 residues. V gave up 11 bases and J gave up 4 bases, with 18 bases separating them. Germline CDR1 SEHNR, CDR2 FQNEAQ (reference sequence). CDR3 DNA sequence: TGTGCCCTCAGCCCACGACAGGCCGGGGCCAACGTCCTGACTTTC. The encoded protein is CALSPRQAGANVLTF. The complete variable domain, with remaining parts taken from reference TRBV7-9 and TRBJ2-6, reads DTGVSQNPRHKITKRGQNVTFRCDPISEHNRLYWYRQTLGQGPEFLTYFQNEAQLEKSRLLSDRFSAERPKGSFSTLEIQRTEQGDSAMYLCALSPRQAGANVLTFGAGSRLTVL.

J is TRBJ1-5 and V is TRBV7-6; D might be TRBD1 (5 bases). The CDR3 is 15 residues long. V lost 0 bases and J lost 7, with 13 bases in between. Germline CDR1 and CDR2: SGHVS and FNYEAQ. In DNA, the CDR3 is TGTGCCAGCAGCTTAGCGGGGGGGTTAGGACAGCCCCAGCATTTT. It translates to CASSLAGGLGQPQHF.

This clonotype was seen only a few times. The rearrangement links TRBV10-2 to TRBJ1-1, with 7 bases that match TRBD1. CDR1 is WSHSY and CDR2 is SAAADI in the germline V gene. V gave up 2 bases and J gave up 5 bases; unmatched junction bases: 2. The CDR3 is 13 residues long. The CDR3 DNA is TGCGCCAGCAGTGAGCAGGGGGGGACTGAAGCTTTCTTT. This translates into CASSEQGGTEAFF.

The sample holds a few counts of this clonotype. V is TRBV2 and J is TRBJ2-2; D is tentatively TRBD1 or TRBD2 (5 bases each). Germline V gene data show CDR1 as SNHLY and CDR2 as FYNNEI. The germline V and J ends were trimmed by 10 bases and 3 bases, with 21 bases remaining between them. The CDR3 loop spans 16 amino acids. The CDR3 DNA reads TGTGCCACTTCGAGGGACGACAGATCTCACACCGGGGAGCTGTTTTTT. Translated: CATSRDDRSHTGELFF. Combining the CDR3 with reference TRBV2 and TRBJ2-2 gives the whole variable domain EPEVTQTPSHQVTQMGQEVILRCVPISNHLYFYWYRQILGQKVEFLVSFYNNEISEKSEIFDDQFSVERPDGSNFTLKIRSTKLEDSAMYFCATSRDDRSHTGELFFGEGSRLTVL.

This clonotype was detected a few times. In DNA form, the CDR3 reads TGTGCCAGCTCACCTGGACAGAGGATAGCCACAGATACGCAGTATTTT. Translating gives CASSPGQRIATDTQYF. V gene TRBV18 combines with J gene TRBJ2-3; possible D gene TRBD1, 6 bases. Trimming removed 3 bases from V and 2 bases from J, with 15 bases in between. Germline lookup yields CDR1 KGHSH and CDR2 LQKENI. The CDR3 runs 16 residues.

This clonotype came up a few times. The chain joins TRBV4-3 to TRBJ2-7; tentative D call: TRBD1 (5 bases). Germline V gives CDR1 LGHNA, CDR2 YSLEER. The ends were cut back, 0 bases at V and 3 bases at J, with 18 bases in the middle. This CDR3 contains 17 residues. The CDR3 region is CASSQETGAAQGYEQYF. The DNA for the CDR3 is TGCGCCAGCAGCCAAGAAACTGGGGCGGCCCAGGGCTACGAGCAGTACTTC.